This TCR beta chain was found in a study of regulatory dendritic cells for organ transplantation (dated by TCRdb to about 2017). With regard to the full study: Sorted naive and memory CD4+ and CD8+ T cells had their TCRbeta repertoires sequenced both before and after allostimulation with either regulatory or mature dendritic cells. General conclusions and limits of the study: Repertoires were highly diverse in naive CD4+ and CD8+ T cells, less diverse in memory cells, and most oligoclonal in memory CD8+ cells. Among the resting subsets, memory CD8+ T cells contained the most alloreactive TCR clonotypes. Expansion of memory CD8+ clones was induced by allostimulation in both subjects, but more limited expansion appeared to be induced by regulatory dendritic cells than by mature dendritic cells. Only a couple of subjects were sequenced, and considerable between-individual heterogeneity in the alloreactive memory CD8+ T cell pool was noted by the authors.

FACS was used to sort naive T cells as CD45RA+ cells and memory T cells as CD45RO+ CD4+ or CD8+ cells. A couple of healthy control subjects provided the T cells used for TCR sequencing. Sorted T cell subsets that were not stimulated were used as baseline controls for the mixed lymphocyte reactions. The Qiagen DNeasy Blood & Tissue Kit was used for extraction of genomic DNA. TCRbeta CDR3 regions were amplified by multiplexed two-step PCR using Vbeta-specific forward primers and Jbeta-specific reverse primers. TCRbeta libraries were sequenced on an Illumina instrument through the immunoSEQ service. The study's processing was this. IMGT annotation was used to assign V, D and J genes, and synthetic CDR3 analogues were used to correct the counts for multiplex PCR bias. Repertoire clonality was computed in the immunoSEQ Analyzer as one minus normalized Shannon entropy. Whether a clone counted as expanded was decided by Fisher's exact test with Benjamini-Hochberg false discovery rate control and a two-tailed cutoff of P<0.01. In TCRdb, the immuneACCESS table is reduced to in-frame sequences with V and J assigned. These tables do not hold every clone; where another copy was compared, an unresolved V gene accounts for under half, and the others remain unexplained. The D gene and trimming were derived from the DNA, and the V and J assignments and clone size from that table. The sample table lists 25,000 to 35,000 clones, 82% of them with a count of one. Of the sample, approximately 0.094% falls within the top ten clones.

In regard to this clone: Its antigen is still unknown. Nothing much larger sits one base from this clone, and base qualities are not available.

From a lookup of the germline V gene, CDR1 and CDR2 are SGHVS and FQNEAQ. The CDR3, from cysteine to phenylalanine, totals 14 residues. CDR3 DNA is the only sequence kept; it has 42 bases, read in frame from the first base. V is shortened by 1 base, J by 3 bases, and the region joining them spans 10 bases. The sample consisted of naive CD4+ T cells from blood. The label giving this sample's cell subset or site can be read as: CD45RA+ naive T cells. The rearranged chain carries TRBV7-8 and TRBJ2-7, with no reliable assignment of the D segment. The clonotype originates from a human donor in good health. The CDR3 corresponds to CASSLEVGGYEQYF. Here is the DNA: TGTGCCAGCAGCTTAGAGGTAGGCGGCTACGAGCAGTACTTC.